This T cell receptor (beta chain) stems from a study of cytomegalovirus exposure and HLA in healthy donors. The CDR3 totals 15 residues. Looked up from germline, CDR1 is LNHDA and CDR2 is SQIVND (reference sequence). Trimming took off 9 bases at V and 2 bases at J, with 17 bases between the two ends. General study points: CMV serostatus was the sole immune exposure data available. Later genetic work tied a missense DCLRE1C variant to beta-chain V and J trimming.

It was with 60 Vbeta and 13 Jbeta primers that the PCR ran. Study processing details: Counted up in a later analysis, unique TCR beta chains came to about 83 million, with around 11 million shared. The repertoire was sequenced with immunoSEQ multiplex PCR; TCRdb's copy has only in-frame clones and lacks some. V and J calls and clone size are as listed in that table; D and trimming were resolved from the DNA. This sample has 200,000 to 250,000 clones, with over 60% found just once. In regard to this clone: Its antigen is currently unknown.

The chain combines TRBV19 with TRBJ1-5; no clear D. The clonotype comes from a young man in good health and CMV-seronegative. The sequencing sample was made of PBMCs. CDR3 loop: CASAEGTVGNQPQHF. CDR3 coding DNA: TGTGCCAGCGCCGAGGGAACAGTAGGCAATCAGCCCCAGCATTTT.